A selection of T cell receptor beta chains follows, all from one sample in a study of blood T cell repertoires in COVID-19. The assay was immunoSEQ multiplex PCR, and TCRdb's table has in-frame clones only and misses some. The table includes about 260,000 clones, less than 90% detected once. The sample consisted of peripheral blood. The receptors were gathered from a man aged 55 to 69 with acute or convalescent COVID-19. Each CDR3 is given with its conserved first and last residue. The D gene is left open where the match is weak. Rows may omit the clone size; those that give it use once, few, many or a size class.

TRBV7-9	-	TRBJ2-5	-	TGTGCCAGCAGCACGGGGACCGGCGGGGATGAGACCCAGTACTTC	CASSTGTGGDETQYF
TRBV15	-	TRBJ2-5	TRBD1	TGTGCCACCAGCAGAGATACCCCGACAGGGAAAGAGACCCAGTACTTC	CATSRDTPTGKETQYF
TRBV2	-	TRBJ1-1	TRBD1	TGTGCCAGCAGGACAGGGGGCGCGACTGAAGCTTTCTTT	CASRTGGATEAFF
TRBV6-2/TRBV6-3	-	TRBJ1-5	-	TGTGCCAGCAGTTACTCGACCGGAACAGGGACGGTATTGGGAAATCAGCCCCAGCATTTT	CASSYSTGTGTVLGNQPQHF
TRBV5-8	few	TRBJ2-3	-	TGTGCCAGCAGCTACGGACAGAGCACAGATACGCAGTATTTT	CASSYGQSTDTQYF
TRBV27	-	TRBJ2-7	TRBD2	TGTGCCAGCAGTTTATTCGTTACTAGCGGTCCCTACGAGCAGTACTTC	CASSLFVTSGPYEQYF
TRBV6-2/TRBV6-3	-	TRBJ2-1	TRBD2	TGTGCCAGCAGTTCAATGACTAGCGCCAGCTCCTACAATGAGCAGTTCTTC	CASSSMTSASSYNEQFF
TRBV18	once	TRBJ2-5	TRBD1	TGTGCCAGCCTGCCTGACAGGGCTTCGGAGACCCAGTACTTC	CASLPDRASETQYF
TRBV9	-	TRBJ2-2	TRBD1	TGTGCCAGCAGCGTACTAGGGACAGGGGATACCGGGGAGCTGTTTTTT	CASSVLGTGDTGELFF
TRBV7-9	-	TRBJ2-7	TRBD2	TGTGCCAGCAGCTTAAGAGGTACCGTAGCGGGAGGGCCGGGGGAGCAGTACTTC	CASSLRGTVAGGPGEQYF
TRBV5-4	few	TRBJ2-2	-	TGTGCCAGCAGCTTGGCTAGCTCAGCCGGGGAGCTGTTTTTT	CASSLASSAGELFF
TRBV4-3	-	TRBJ2-2	-	TGCGCCAGCAGCCCCCAGCCAGCGGGACAAGGCGGCGGGGAGCTGTTTTTT	CASSPQPAGQGGGELFF
TRBV5-1	-	TRBJ2-7	TRBD1	TGCGCCAGCAGCTTACAACAGGGGGCGAGGGACGAGCAGTACTTC	CASSLQQGARDEQYF
TRBV5-4	-	TRBJ1-6	-	TGTGCCAGCACCTACTATGTCAGGGGTAATTCACCCCTCCACTTT	CASTYYVRGNSPLHF
TRBV3-1/TRBV3-2	-	TRBJ1-2	-	TGTGCCAGCAGCCTTACGGGGGTACGGCAGGGCTACACCTTC	CASSLTGVRQGYTF
TRBV6-2/TRBV6-3	-	TRBJ2-5	-	TGTGCCAGCAGCCCCCCACCCCGAGGGGAGACCCAGTACTTC	CASSPPPRGETQYF
TRBV14	-	TRBJ1-3	TRBD1	TGTGCCAGCAGCCCCCGGACAGGGGGCTCTGGAAACACCATATATTTT	CASSPRTGGSGNTIYF
TRBV3-1/TRBV3-2	-	TRBJ2-7	TRBD1	TGTGCCAGCAGCCGGGACAGGTCCTACGAGCAGTACTTC	CASSRDRSYEQYF
TRBV5-1	-	TRBJ2-1	TRBD1	TGCGCCAGCAGGGGAGCTGAGGGGGCCAGTAGAAACGAGCAGTTCTTC	CASRGAEGASRNEQFF